This T cell receptor beta chain comes out of a study of blood T cell repertoires in COVID-19. Study as a whole: COVID-19 samples collected from the United States, Italy and Spain covered acute and convalescent phases. PBMCs, B-cell-depleted T cells, or T cells were the source of the cDNA or gDNA that made up the material.

The CDR3 has 14 amino acids. V was shortened by 6 bases and J by 5 bases, with 14 bases between the two germline ends. Germline V gene sequence: CDR1 LNHDA, CDR2 SQIVND (reference sequence). In the source study's methods: Estimation of nucleated cell counts was performed using reference gene primer amplification. Clones were sequenced by immunoSEQ multiplex PCR, and TCRdb holds only the in-frame ones, with some missing. V, J and clone size derive from that table, while D and trimming were established from the DNA sequence. The sample lists about 100,000 clones; more than 85% were seen once. The TCR was taken from a man in his 60s with acute or convalescent COVID-19. The chain uses TRBV19 and TRBJ1-5; TRBD1 is a possible D gene (6 bases). What was sequenced was peripheral blood. CDR3 in DNA: TGTGCCAGTAGCCTTCAGGGGATCCATCAGCCCCAGCATTTT. Translation: CASSLQGIHQPQHF.